This T cell receptor (beta chain) was recovered during a study of CD4+ T cells in melanoma. Findings and limits, study-wide: Reportedly, melanoma neoantigen-specific CD4+ T cells showed varied differentiation states. A reported correlation linked neoantigen-specific CD4+ T cells to CD8+, macrophage and B cell function.

Points on this clone: No antigen is known for it.

The method was immunoSEQ multiplex PCR; TCRdb's version includes in-frame clones alone and lacks a portion of them. The sample includes roughly 150,000 clones, around 90% of them seen just once. This CDR3 is 15 amino acids long. With 2 bases removed from V and 1 base from J, the gap between germline ends came to 12 bases. The germline gives CDR1 SGHRS, CDR2 YFSETQ. V usage is TRBV5-1 and J usage is TRBJ2-5, with D possibly being TRBD2 (7 bases). The TCR comes from a human donor with melanoma. This chain's CDR3 is CASSFRGAGQETQYF. The CDR3 nucleotides are TGCGCCAGCAGCTTTCGGGGGGCAGGCCAAGAGACCCAGTACTTC.